This T cell receptor beta chain emerged from a study of beta chain features in type 1 diabetes. Study-level background: Across every sample, over 100 million sorted cells were examined in total.

The CDR3 length is 14 residues. CDR1 SGHRS and CDR2 YFSETQ come from the germline V gene. The V gene lost 1 base and the J gene lost 2 bases, with 9 bases spanning the gap. Concerning this clone: Its cognate antigen is unknown.

Study-level points and caveats: PCR may have favored shorter templates equally in patients and controls.

Expressed TCRB transcripts got sequenced, as all isolated RNA was reverse transcribed. Repertoires were generated with immunoSEQ multiplex PCR, while TCRdb's copy carries only in-frame clones and drops some. The data hold about 150,000 clones, with 40% to 60% observed a single time. This clonotype was obtained from a man aged 18 to 30 in good health. V is TRBV5-1 and J is TRBJ1-2, with no clear D. Sequencing was carried out using Tregs from blood. The CDR3 sequence: CASSLTPGNYGYTF. For the CDR3, the DNA is TGCGCCAGCAGCTTGACGCCGGGGAACTATGGCTACACCTTC.